A selection of T cell receptor beta chains follows, all from one sample in a study of blood T cell repertoires in COVID-19. The method was immunoSEQ multiplex PCR; TCRdb's version includes in-frame clones alone and lacks a portion of them. Here the sample spans some 200,000 clones, 82% being singletons. Specimen: peripheral blood. The receptor set was obtained from a human donor with acute or convalescent COVID-19. The donor label of this sample is uncertain. The CDR3 runs from the conserved cysteine through the conserved F or W. D genes are given only for firm matches. Clone size is shown for a subset of rows, as once, few, many or a class of expanded clone.

>few|TRBJ2-7|TRBV5-4|TRBD1
TGTGCCAGCAGCCCCGGGACAGGGGTAGAGCAGTACTTC
CASSPGTGVEQYF
>.|TRBJ2-3|TRBV29-1|.
TGCAGCGTTGAGGTGCAGGGTAGCACAGATACGCAGTATTTT
CSVEVQGSTDTQYF
>.|TRBJ2-3|TRBV9|TRBD1
TGTGCCAGCTCCTTCCGGGACAGGGGAGATACGCAGTATTTT
CASSFRDRGDTQYF
>.|TRBJ1-2|TRBV30|TRBD1
TGTGCCTGTCCGGGACAGAACTATGGCTACACCTTC
CACPGQNYGYTF
>few|TRBJ2-7|TRBV11-3|TRBD1
TGTGCCAGCAGCTCCCAGGGGGACAGGACCTACGAGCAGTACTTC
CASSSQGDRTYEQYF
>.|TRBJ2-1|TRBV5-1|.
TGCGCCAGCAGCTTGGCCGGACAGTACAATGAGCAGTTCTTC
CASSLAGQYNEQFF
>.|TRBJ1-4|TRBV7-9|TRBD1
TGTGCCAGCAGCTTGGGACAGCTTAATGAAAAACTGTTTTTT
CASSLGQLNEKLFF
>.|TRBJ2-1|TRBV5-5|TRBD2
TGTGCCAGCAGCCTCCGGACTAGCTCCTACAATGAGCAGTTCTTC
CASSLRTSSYNEQFF
>.|TRBJ2-7|TRBV2|.
TGTGCCAGCAGTGAGCAGGGAGGGGGTCTCCTCGACGAGCAGTACTTC
CASSEQGGGLLDEQYF
>.|TRBJ1-2|TRBV7-9|TRBD1
TGTGCCAGCAGCTTAGGGGGACAGGGACATCTTAGAGGCTACACCTTC
CASSLGGQGHLRGYTF
>once|TRBJ1-4|TRBV9|.
TGTGCCAGCAGCGTTAGGGGAGGTTTAAATGAAAAACTGTTTTTT
CASSVRGGLNEKLFF
>.|TRBJ2-7|TRBV2|TRBD2
TGTGCCAGCAGTCTTTTAGCGGGATTAGCCTACGAGCAGTACTTC
CASSLLAGLAYEQYF
>few|TRBJ1-5|TRBV19|TRBD1
TGTGCCAGTCACGGACAGGTCAATCAGCCCCAGCATTTT
CASHGQVNQPQHF
>.|TRBJ1-4|TRBV3-1/TRBV3-2|.
TGTGCCAGCAGCGAAACCACCCTGAGCTCTGAAAAACTGTTTTTT
CASSETTLSSEKLFF
>.|TRBJ1-1|TRBV30|.
TGTGCCTATTTCAGTAAGGGAGTGAACACTGAAGCTTTCTTT
CAYFSKGVNTEAFF
>.|TRBJ2-3|TRBV29-1|TRBD2
TGCAGCGTTGGGGGACTAGCGGGTGGGATTAGCACAGATACGCAGTATTTT
CSVGGLAGGISTDTQYF
>.|TRBJ2-5|TRBV6-1|.
TGTGCCAGCAGTGGAGCGGTCTACGGTTTGGAGACCCAGTACTTC
CASSGAVYGLETQYF
>.|TRBJ2-7|TRBV25-1|TRBD2
TGTGCCAGCAGTGAGGGAGGGCGTGGGGAGCAGTACTTC
CASSEGGRGEQYF
>.|TRBJ2-7|TRBV20-1|TRBD2
TGCAGTGCTAGTAGCGGGAGGGGATACGAGCAGTACTTC
CSASSGRGYEQYF
>.|TRBJ1-3|TRBV2|.
TGTGCCAGCAGTGAGGGCCTCTCTGGAAACACCATATATTTT
CASSEGLSGNTIYF
>few|TRBJ2-1|TRBV19|.
TGTGCCAGTAGTCTAGGGCGGCGTTCCTACAATGAGCAGTTCTTC
CASSLGRRSYNEQFF
>.|TRBJ2-3|TRBV4-3|TRBD2
TGCGCCAGCAGCCCAGTACTAGCGGGAGGAACAGATACGCAGTATTTT
CASSPVLAGGTDTQYF
>.|TRBJ2-2|TRBV10-3|TRBD1
TGTGCCTCTCAGGGGGCTGGGGAGCTGTTTTTT
CASQGAGELFF
>.|TRBJ2-5|TRBV9|.
TGTGCCAGCAGCCCCCGTGGGAGCCAAGAGACCCAGTACTTC
CASSPRGSQETQYF
>.|TRBJ1-5|TRBV6-5|.
TGTGCCAGCAGACAGGGTTTTGGCAATCAGCCCCAGCATTTT
CASRQGFGNQPQHF
>once|TRBJ2-2|TRBV18|TRBD1
TGTGCCAGCTCACCAAGACAGGGCCAAGCCGGGGAGCTGTTTTTT
CASSPRQGQAGELFF
>.|TRBJ1-5|TRBV6-1|TRBD1
TGTGCCAGCAGTCGGACAGGTAGCAATCAGCCCCAGCATTTT
CASSRTGSNQPQHF
>once|TRBJ1-5|TRBV10-2|.
TGCGCCAGCAGTGACGGGAATCAGCCCCAGCATTTT
CASSDGNQPQHF
>.|TRBJ2-5|TRBV7-2|TRBD1
TGTGCCAGCAGTCGGACAGGGGGTGAGACCCAGTACTTC
CASSRTGGETQYF
>.|TRBJ2-2|TRBV6-6|.
TGTGCCAGCAGTCCCCCTGTTAACACCGGGGAGCTGTTTTTT
CASSPPVNTGELFF
>once|TRBJ1-6|TRBV12-3/TRBV12-4|.
TGTGCCAGCAGTGCGGGCTATAATTCACCCCTCCACTTT
CASSAGYNSPLHF
>.|TRBJ2-1|TRBV11-1|TRBD1
TGTGCCAGCAGCTACCGGACAGGGCCCCATGAGCAGTTCTTC
CASSYRTGPHEQFF
>.|TRBJ2-2|TRBV5-1|TRBD2
TGCGCCAGCAGCATTAGCGGGGCTAACACCGGGGAGCTGTTTTTT
CASSISGANTGELFF
>once|TRBJ2-5|TRBV7-2|.
TGTGCCAGCAGCCTCCCCCGCGGACTGCAAGAGACCCAGTACTTC
CASSLPRGLQETQYF
>.|TRBJ1-4|TRBV9|TRBD1
TGTGCCAGCAGCGTTGGGGGGACAGGCAATGAAAAACTGTTTTTT
CASSVGGTGNEKLFF
>.|TRBJ1-2|TRBV5-1|TRBD1
TGCGCCAGCAGCTTGGCTCCAGGGGGTTTCTATGGCTACACCTTC
CASSLAPGGFYGYTF
>.|TRBJ2-3|TRBV11-2|TRBD2
TGTGCCAGCAGCATTTTAGCGGGAGTGGATACGCAGTATTTT
CASSILAGVDTQYF
>.|TRBJ2-7|TRBV20-1|TRBD2
TGCAGTGCTAGTAAGTCCGGGACTAGCGGGTACGAGCAGTACTTC
CSASKSGTSGYEQYF
>.|TRBJ2-7|TRBV6-5|TRBD2
TGTGCCAGCCTCGGGACTAATAACTACGAGCAGTACTTC
CASLGTNNYEQYF
>once|TRBJ2-1|TRBV3-1/TRBV3-2|TRBD2
TGTGCCAGCAACCAAGGGGGCTATCGACTAGCGGGAGATAATGAGCAGTTCTTC
CASNQGGYRLAGDNEQFF
>.|TRBJ2-1|TRBV5-1|.
TGCGCCAGCAGCCCGGGCCGGGAGTCGTATGAGCAGTTCTTC
CASSPGRESYEQFF
>.|TRBJ2-7|TRBV6-5|.
TGTGCCAGTGAGCAGGGGTTCCACGAGCAGTACTTC
CASEQGFHEQYF
>.|TRBJ2-1|TRBV28|TRBD2
TGTGCCAGCAGTTCGGGGGGGATTTACAATGAGCAGTTCTTC
CASSSGGIYNEQFF
>.|TRBJ1-1|TRBV7-2|.
TGTGCCAGCAGCTTAAGACAGAACACTGAAGCTTTCTTT
CASSLRQNTEAFF
>.|TRBJ1-6|TRBV3-1/TRBV3-2|TRBD1
TGTGCCAGCAGCATGACAGGGCCTTCCTATAATTCACCCCTCCACTTT
CASSMTGPSYNSPLHF
>.|TRBJ1-1|TRBV5-1|.
TGCGCCAGCAGCAGATCGGATTTTCAGGGAATCGGGGCTTTCTTT
CASSRSDFQGIGAFF
>.|TRBJ1-2|TRBV30|TRBD1
TGTGCCTGGGGGACAGGGGACTATGGCTACACCTTC
CAWGTGDYGYTF
>.|TRBJ2-4|TRBV5-1|.
TGCGCCAGCAGCGGTGGGGCAGGTCTACAAAACATTCAGTACTTC
CASSGGAGLQNIQYF
>.|TRBJ1-2|TRBV7-9|.
TGTGCCAGCAGCTTAGGGGCAGGGGTATATGGCTACACCTTC
CASSLGAGVYGYTF
>.|TRBJ1-2|TRBV6-4|.
TGTGCCAGCAGGGACGAGGACAGCCCCGAGGGGTATGGCTACACCTTC
CASRDEDSPEGYGYTF
>.|TRBJ2-1|TRBV6-2/TRBV6-3|TRBD2
TGTGCCAGCAGTTACTCAGGGTTTGGCGGGAGTGGAGACAATGAGCAGTTCTTC
CASSYSGFGGSGDNEQFF
>.|TRBJ2-2|TRBV19|.
TGTGCCAGTAGTATTATGTCTACGAACACCGGGGAGCTGTTTTTT
CASSIMSTNTGELFF
>.|TRBJ1-1|TRBV19|.
TGTGCCAGTAGTATGGAGGGTAGGAAGACTGAAGCTTTCTTT
CASSMEGRKTEAFF
>once|TRBJ1-5|TRBV9|.
TGTGCCAGCAGCCCCGAGACGGGACTAAATCAGCCCCAGCATTTT
CASSPETGLNQPQHF
>few|TRBJ2-7|TRBV30|.
TGTGCCTGGAGTGAGAATGGGGCCGAGCAGTACTTC
CAWSENGAEQYF
>.|TRBJ2-5|TRBV9|TRBD2
TGTGCCAGCAGCGTAGAGGCTGTGGGAGGGCCGGGGGAGACCCAGTACTTC
CASSVEAVGGPGETQYF
>.|TRBJ1-1|TRBV15|.
TGTGCCACCAGCAACCCGTGGGCGGGTACTGAAGCTTTCTTT
CATSNPWAGTEAFF
>.|TRBJ2-7|TRBV5-5|TRBD2
TGTGCCAGCAGTCTTGCAGCGGGAGGGGCCTACGAGCAGTACTTC
CASSLAAGGAYEQYF
>.|TRBJ2-7|TRBV2|.
TGTGCCAGCAGTAAGGGTAGGGGCTACGAGCAGTACTTC
CASSKGRGYEQYF